One and the same sample provided the 2 T cell receptor beta chains below, sequenced in a study of T cells in Graves' hyperthyroidism and ophthalmopathy. The source material, RNA transcripts, was used to amplify TCR beta CDR3 regions. The HTBI primer set served for first-round RT-PCR of the TCR CDR3. TCRdb reprocessed the multiplex PCR reads via MiXCR and lists one record per CDR3 protein. The table has approximately 640,000 distinct CDR3 sequences, around 16% seen once. Sequenced: blood. The receptors stem from a man between 50 and 59 years old with Graves' hyperthyroidism.

This clonotype has a count of ten or more. This sequence joins TRBV28 and TRBJ2-7; D is possibly TRBD2 (6 bases). V was shortened by 6 bases and J by 0 bases, with 18 bases between the two germline ends. CDR1 MDHEN and CDR2 SYDVKM come from the germline V gene. The CDR3 has 16 amino acids. The CDR3 DNA follows: TGTGCCAGCAGCTCTCGGAGGGGCAGGGCCTCCTACGAGCAGTACTTC. Its protein product is CASSSRRGRASYEQYF. The full variable domain, its missing parts supplied by reference TRBV28 and TRBJ2-7, is DVKVTQSSRYLVKRTGEKVFLECVQDMDHENMFWYRQDPGLGLRLIYFSYDVKMKEKGDIPEGYSVSREKKERFSLILESASTNQTSMYLCASSSRRGRASYEQYFGPGTRLTVT.

This clonotype was recorded at least ten times. The chain carries TRBV7-2 and TRBJ2-3, with TRBD1 matching 7 bases. The CDR3 length is 17 residues. Germline V gene data show CDR1 as SGHTA and CDR2 as FQGNSA. Germline trimming cut 5 bases from V and 4 bases from J; bases unmatched to any gene: 15. CDR3 nucleotides: TGTGCCAGCAGCAAGGAGCAGGGGGTAGTTATCCCAGATACGCAGTATTTT. Residues: CASSKEQGVVIPDTQYF.